The clone carrying this TCR beta chain occurred many times. The sample is drawn from a study of T cells after yellow fever vaccination. As for the study in general: CD3, CD45RA, CCR7 and CD95 sorting yielded EM, EMRA, CM and Tscm memory subsets. Each low-cell-number fraction was prepared by means of SMART-Seq v4 Ultra Low Input.

TCRdb re-called the 5' RACE reads through MiXCR, storing one row per CDR3 protein. In the table there are 4,000 to 5,000 distinct CDR3 sequences, 7.8% of which are singletons. Germline assignment: CDR1 MNHEY and CDR2 SVGAGI. The CDR3 loop spans 15 amino acids. Trimming pared 7 bases from V and 0 bases from J, leaving 13 bases between. This receptor was taken from a man aged 18 to 30 who received the YFV17D yellow fever vaccine. The sample consisted of PBMCs, either bulk or a sorted T-cell subset (CD4+, CD8+, memory, or dextramer-sorted; not recorded which), taken around 45 days after the first yellow fever vaccination. This chain connects TRBV6-5 to TRBJ2-4; D may be TRBD1 (5 bases). The CDR3 DNA sequence: TGTGCCAGCAAGGAACAGGACGGAGCCAAAAACATTCAGTACTTC. Its translation: CASKEQDGAKNIQYF.